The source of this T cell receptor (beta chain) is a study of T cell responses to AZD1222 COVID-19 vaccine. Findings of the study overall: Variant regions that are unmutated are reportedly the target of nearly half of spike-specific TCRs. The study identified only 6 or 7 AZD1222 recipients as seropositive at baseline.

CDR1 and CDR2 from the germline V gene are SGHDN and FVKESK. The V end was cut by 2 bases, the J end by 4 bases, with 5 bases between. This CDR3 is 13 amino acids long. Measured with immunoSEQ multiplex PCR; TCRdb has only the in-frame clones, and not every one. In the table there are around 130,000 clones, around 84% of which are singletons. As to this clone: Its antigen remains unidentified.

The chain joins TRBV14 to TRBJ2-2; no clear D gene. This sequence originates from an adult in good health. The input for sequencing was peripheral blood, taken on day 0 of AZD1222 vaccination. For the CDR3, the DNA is TGTGCCAGCAGCCAAATGAGCACCGGGGAGCTGTTTTTT. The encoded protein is CASSQMSTGELFF. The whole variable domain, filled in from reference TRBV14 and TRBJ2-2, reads EAGVTQFPSHSVIEKGQTVTLRCDPISGHDNLYWYRRVMGKEIKFLLHFVKESKQDESGMPNNRFLAERTGGTYSTLKVQPAELEDSGVYFCASSQMSTGELFFGEGSRLTVL.